The source of this T cell receptor (beta chain) is a study of blood T cell repertoires in COVID-19. Germline V gene data show CDR1 as MNHEY and CDR2 as SVGAGI. This CDR3 contains 13 residues. TCRdb keeps only in-frame clones here, not all; method: immunoSEQ multiplex PCR. Of approximately 350,000 clones detected, roughly 84% appear once; the ten largest clones hold approximately 3.1%. Sequencing was done on a sample of PBMCs or T cells enriched from blood (not recorded which). This sequence originates from a woman aged 25-40 years who had recovered from COVID-19. The rearrangement links TRBV6-5 to TRBJ2-7, with 7 bases matching TRBD1. The CDR3 is CAHRRDSTYEQYF. DNA for the CDR3: TGTGCACATAGACGGGACAGTACCTACGAGCAGTACTTC.